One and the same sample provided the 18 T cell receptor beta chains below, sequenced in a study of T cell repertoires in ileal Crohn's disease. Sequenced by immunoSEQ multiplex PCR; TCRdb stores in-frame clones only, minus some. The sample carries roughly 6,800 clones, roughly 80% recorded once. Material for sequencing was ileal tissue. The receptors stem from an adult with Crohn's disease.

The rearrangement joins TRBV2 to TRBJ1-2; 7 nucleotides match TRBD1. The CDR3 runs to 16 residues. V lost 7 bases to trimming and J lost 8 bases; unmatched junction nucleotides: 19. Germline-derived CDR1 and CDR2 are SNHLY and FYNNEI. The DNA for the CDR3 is TGTGCCAGCACTCGAACAGCCTTCGGACAGGTGGGAGGCTACACCTTC. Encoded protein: CASTRTAFGQVGGYTF.

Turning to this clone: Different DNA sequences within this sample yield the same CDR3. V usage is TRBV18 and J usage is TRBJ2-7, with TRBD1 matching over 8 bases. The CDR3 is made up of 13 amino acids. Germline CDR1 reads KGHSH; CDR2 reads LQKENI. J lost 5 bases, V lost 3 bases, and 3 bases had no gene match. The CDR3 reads CASSPNRGNEQYF. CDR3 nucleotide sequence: TGTGCCAGCTCACCGAACAGGGGGAACGAGCAGTACTTC.

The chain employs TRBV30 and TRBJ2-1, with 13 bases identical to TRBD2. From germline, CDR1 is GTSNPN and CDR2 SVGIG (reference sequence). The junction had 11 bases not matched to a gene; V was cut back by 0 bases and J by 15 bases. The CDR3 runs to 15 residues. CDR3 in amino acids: CAWSVLTSGRGGRFF. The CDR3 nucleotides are TGTGCCTGGAGTGTACTAACTAGCGGGAGGGGGGGGCGGTTCTTC.

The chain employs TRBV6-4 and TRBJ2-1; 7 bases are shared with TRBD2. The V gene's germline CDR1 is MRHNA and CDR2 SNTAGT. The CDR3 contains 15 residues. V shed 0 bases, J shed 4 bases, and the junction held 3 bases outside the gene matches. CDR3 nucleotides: TGTGCCAGCAGTGACTCGTGGGAGGGTTACAATGAGCAGTTCTTC. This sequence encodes CASSDSWEGYNEQFF.

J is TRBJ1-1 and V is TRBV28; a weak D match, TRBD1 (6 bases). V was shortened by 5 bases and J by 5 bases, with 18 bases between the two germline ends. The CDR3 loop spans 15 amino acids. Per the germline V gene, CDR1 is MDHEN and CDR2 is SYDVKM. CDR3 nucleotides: TGTGCCAGCAGTCGTAACAGGGCCTCGGGAACTGAAGCTTTCTTT. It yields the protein CASSRNRASGTEAFF.

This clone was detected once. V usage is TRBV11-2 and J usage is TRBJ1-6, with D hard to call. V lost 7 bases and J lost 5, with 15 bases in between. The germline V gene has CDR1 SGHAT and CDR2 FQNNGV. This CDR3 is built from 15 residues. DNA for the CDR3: TGTGCCAGCACCTATAATACCGGGAATAATTCACCCCTCCACTTT. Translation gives CASTYNTGNNSPLHF.

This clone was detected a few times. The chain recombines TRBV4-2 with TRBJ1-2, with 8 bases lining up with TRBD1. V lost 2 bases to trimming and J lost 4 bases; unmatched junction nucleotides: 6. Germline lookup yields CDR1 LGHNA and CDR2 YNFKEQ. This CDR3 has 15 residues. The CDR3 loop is CASSQNGQGPYGYTF. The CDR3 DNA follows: TGTGCCAGCAGCCAAAACGGACAGGGCCCCTATGGCTACACCTTC.

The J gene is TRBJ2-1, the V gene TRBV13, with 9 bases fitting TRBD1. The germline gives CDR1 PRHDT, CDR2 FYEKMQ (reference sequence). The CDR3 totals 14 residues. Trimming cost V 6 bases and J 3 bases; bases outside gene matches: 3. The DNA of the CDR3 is TGTGCCAGCAGGCCGGGACAGGGCTACAATGAGCAGTTCTTC. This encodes CASRPGQGYNEQFF.

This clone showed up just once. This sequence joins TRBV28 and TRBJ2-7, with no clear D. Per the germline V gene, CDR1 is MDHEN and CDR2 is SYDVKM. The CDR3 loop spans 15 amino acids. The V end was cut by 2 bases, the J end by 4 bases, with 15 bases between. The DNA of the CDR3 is TGTGCCAGCAGTTTAATTATGACGGGTATTTACGAGCAGTACTTC. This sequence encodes CASSLIMTGIYEQYF.

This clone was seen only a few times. The CDR3, as DNA: TGTGCCACCAGCAGAGGCCAACAGCCTAATGAAAAACTGTTTTTT. Its protein is CATSRGQQPNEKLFF. The chain has TRBV15 and TRBJ1-4; D remains unclear. Germline lookup yields CDR1 LNHNV and CDR2 YYDKDF (reference sequence). The CDR3 runs to 15 residues. V lost 1 base and J 3 bases, leaving 9 bases between the germline ends.

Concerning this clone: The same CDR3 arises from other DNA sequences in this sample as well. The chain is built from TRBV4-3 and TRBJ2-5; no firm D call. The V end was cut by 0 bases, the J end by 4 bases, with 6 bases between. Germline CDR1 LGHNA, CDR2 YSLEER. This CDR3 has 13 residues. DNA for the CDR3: TGCGCCAGCAGCCAAGATCGGAGAGAGACCCAGTACTTC. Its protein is CASSQDRRETQYF.

The CDR3 DNA sequence: TGTGCCAGTAGTACTGGGAAAACTAGCAGTAGCACAGATACGCAGTATTTT. Protein product: CASSTGKTSSSTDTQYF. The rearrangement uses TRBV19 and TRBJ2-3, with D possibly TRBD2 on 6 matching bases. The V end lost 4 bases, the J end lost 0 bases, and 17 bases lay between the germline ends. This CDR3 spans 17 amino acids. The germline gives CDR1 LNHDA, CDR2 SQIVND (reference sequence).

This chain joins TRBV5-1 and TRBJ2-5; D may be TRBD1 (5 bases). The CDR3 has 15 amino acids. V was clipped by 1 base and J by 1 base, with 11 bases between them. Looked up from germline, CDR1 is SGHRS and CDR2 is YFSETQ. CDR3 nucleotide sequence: TGCGCCAGCAGCTTGACCCGGACAAGCCAAGAGACCCAGTACTTC. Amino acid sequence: CASSLTRTSQETQYF.

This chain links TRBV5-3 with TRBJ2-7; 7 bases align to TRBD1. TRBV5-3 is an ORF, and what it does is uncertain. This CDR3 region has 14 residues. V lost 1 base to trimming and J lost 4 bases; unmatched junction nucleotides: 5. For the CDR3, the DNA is TGTGCCAGAAGCTTGCAAGGGGGCCCATACGAGCAGTACTTC. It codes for CARSLQGGPYEQYF.

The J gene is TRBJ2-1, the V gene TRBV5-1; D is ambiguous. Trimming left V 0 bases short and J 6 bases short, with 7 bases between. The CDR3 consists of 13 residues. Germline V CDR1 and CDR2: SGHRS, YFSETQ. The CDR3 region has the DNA TGCGCCAGCAGCTTGGCCCTGTCCAATGAGCAGTTCTTC. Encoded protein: CASSLALSNEQFF.

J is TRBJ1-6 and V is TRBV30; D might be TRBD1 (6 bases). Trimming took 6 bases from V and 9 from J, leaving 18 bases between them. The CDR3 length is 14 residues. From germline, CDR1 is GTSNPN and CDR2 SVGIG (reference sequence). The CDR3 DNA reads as TGTGCCTGTCCCATGGGGGGGGCGGGTTCACCCCTCCACTTT. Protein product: CACPMGGAGSPLHF.

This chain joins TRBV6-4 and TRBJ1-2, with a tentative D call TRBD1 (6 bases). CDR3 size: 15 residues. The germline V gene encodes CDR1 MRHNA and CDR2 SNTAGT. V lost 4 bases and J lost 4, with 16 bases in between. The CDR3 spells CASSVGAGASYGYTF. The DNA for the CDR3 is TGTGCCAGCAGTGTGGGCGCGGGGGCTTCCTATGGCTACACCTTC.

Here the CDR3 reads CASSLFYEQYF. The CDR3 DNA sequence: TGTGCCAGCAGCCTATTCTACGAGCAGTACTTC. The genes are TRBV27 and TRBJ2-7; D remains ambiguous. Trimming shortened V by 6 bases and J by 3 bases, and 6 bases separated the two germline ends. The CDR3 extends over 11 amino acids. Germline V gives CDR1 MNHEY, CDR2 SMNVEV (reference sequence).